Below are 32 T cell receptor beta chains sequenced from a single sample in a study of blood T cell repertoires in COVID-19 (TCRdb year 2020). Library construction relied on the immunoSEQ multiplex PCR assay. The source is immuneACCESS, and TCRdb retained only in-frame sequences with V and J called. Part of the clones is not carried over; for the studies checked, unresolved V genes explain less than half of this, and the remainder is unexplained. This sample holds 300,000 or so clones; around 88% were observed only once. Clones ranked in the top ten supply 1% to 1.5% of the sample. What was sequenced was peripheral blood. The receptors here all came from a woman aged 45-65 years with acute or convalescent COVID-19.

The gene calls are TRBV6-4 and TRBJ2-1; D is possibly TRBD1 (5 bases). The germline V and J ends were trimmed by 5 bases and 0 bases, with 11 bases remaining between them. CDR1 is MRHNA and CDR2 is SNTAGT in the germline V gene. The length of the CDR3 is 15 residues. In nucleotides, the CDR3 is TGTGCCAGCAGTACAGGCTCGAGCTCCTACAATGAGCAGTTCTTC. Protein sequence: CASSTGSSSYNEQFF.

The rearrangement uses TRBV11-2 and TRBJ1-4; TRBD1 matches at 9 bases. V shed 5 bases and J 11 bases; nucleotides not matched to a gene: 3. The CDR3 is 12 amino acids. Germline V lookup: CDR1 SGHAT, CDR2 FQNNGV. As DNA, the CDR3 is TGTGCCAGCAGCGAGGGACAGGGTAAACTGTTTTTT. It encodes CASSEGQGKLFF.

The chain couples TRBV7-9 to TRBJ1-5; 12 nucleotides agree with TRBD1. CDR1 is SEHNR, CDR2 FQNEAQ, per germline (reference sequence). CDR3 length: 18 residues. Losses at the gene ends were 1 base for V and 0 bases for J; bases not matched to a gene: 4. The CDR3 coding sequence is TGTGCCAGCAGCTTAGGGGGACAGGGGGCTTATAGCAATCAGCCCCAGCATTTT. Its translation: CASSLGGQGAYSNQPQHF. The whole variable domain, filled in from reference TRBV7-9 and TRBJ1-5, reads DTGVSQNPRHKITKRGQNVTFRCDPISEHNRLYWYRQTLGQGPEFLTYFQNEAQLEKSRLLSDRFSAERPKGSFSTLEIQRTEQGDSAMYLCASSLGGQGAYSNQPQHFGDGTRLSIL.

The genes are TRBV5-4 and TRBJ2-1; TRBD2 matches at 11 bases. The V segment lost 7 bases and the J segment 0 bases; nucleotides outside the gene matches: 9. Germline V lookup: CDR1 SGHNT, CDR2 YYREEE (reference sequence). The CDR3 runs to 17 residues. As DNA, the CDR3 is TGTGCCAGCGGGCTAGCGGGAGGTGTTAGCTCCTACAATGAGCAGTTCTTC. This translates into CASGLAGGVSSYNEQFF. Supplemented by reference TRBV5-4 and TRBJ2-1, the full variable domain reads ETGVTQSPTHLIKTRGQQVTLRCSSQSGHNTVSWYQQALGQGPQFIFQYYREEENGRGNFPPRFSGLQFPNYSSELNVNALELDDSALYLCASGLAGGVSSYNEQFFGPGTRLTVL.

This clone has more than one count but fewer than ten. The chain has TRBV30 and TRBJ1-5; TRBD1 is a possible D gene (5 bases). V was cut by 1 base and J by 1 base, with 8 bases left in between. This CDR3 is 14 amino acids long. Germline V gene lookup returns CDR1 GTSNPN and CDR2 SVGIG (reference sequence). The CDR3 here is CAWSGGLSNQPQHF. Written as DNA, the CDR3 is TGTGCCTGGAGTGGGGGACTGAGCAATCAGCCCCAGCATTTT. Filled out from reference TRBV30 and TRBJ1-5, the complete variable domain reads SQTIHQWPATLVQPVGSPLSLECTVEGTSNPNLYWYRQAAGRGLQLLFYSVGIGQISSEVPQNLSASRPQDRQFILSSKKLLLSDSGFYLCAWSGGLSNQPQHFGDGTRLSIL.

This clone was picked up a small number of times. The gene calls are TRBV10-1 and TRBJ1-3, with D hard to call. Germline lookup yields CDR1 WNHNN and CDR2 SYGVQD (reference sequence). The CDR3 runs 13 residues. V was shortened by 6 bases and J by 0 bases, with 6 bases between the two germline ends. CDR3 protein: CASSVLSGNTIYF. DNA for the CDR3: TGCGCCAGCAGCGTTCTCTCTGGAAACACCATATATTTT.

V gene TRBV4-3 combines with J gene TRBJ2-1; weak D call: TRBD2 (6 bases). V lost 1 base and J 7 bases, leaving 20 bases between the germline ends. The CDR3 consists of 17 residues. CDR1 LGHNA and CDR2 YSLEER come from the germline V gene. CDR3 protein: CASSQVVVSGWGNEQFF. Written as DNA, the CDR3 is TGCGCCAGCAGCCAAGTAGTGGTCAGCGGGTGGGGGAATGAGCAGTTCTTC.

The rearrangement uses TRBV9 and TRBJ2-1; possibly TRBD2 for D (6 bases). The CDR3 has 15 amino acids. The germline V and J ends were trimmed by 2 bases and 1 base, with 10 bases remaining between them. CDR1 is SGDLS and CDR2 is YYNGEE in the germline V gene. CDR3 nucleotides: TGTGCCAGCAGCGTGGCCGGAGGGTCCTACAATGAGCAGTTCTTC. Translation gives CASSVAGGSYNEQFF.

This clone was detected only a few times. The V call is TRBV30, the J call TRBJ2-4; TRBD2 matches at 7 bases. There are 13 residues in the CDR3. Germline V lookup: CDR1 GTSNPN, CDR2 SVGIG (reference sequence). Losses at the gene ends were 5 bases for V and 3 bases for J; bases not matched to a gene: 4. CDR3 bases: TGTGCCTGGCTAGGGAGGGGCAAAAACATTCAGTACTTC. Protein: CAWLGRGKNIQYF.

This sequence joins TRBV6-5 and TRBJ1-2; TRBD1 is a possible D gene (5 bases). Per germline, CDR1 MNHEY and CDR2 SVGAGI. V was clipped by 6 bases and J by 8 bases, with 19 bases between them. The CDR3 has 14 residues. CDR3 in DNA: TGTGCCAGCAGCTGGGCGTCGGGGAGGGGCGGCTACACCTTC. Translating gives CASSWASGRGGYTF.

The gene calls are TRBV9 and TRBJ2-5, with 7 nucleotides matching TRBD2. The CDR3 covers 15 residues. Germline CDR1 and CDR2: SGDLS and YYNGEE. The V and J ends lost 2 bases and 2 bases, in that order; junction bases with no gene match: 6. The DNA for the CDR3 is TGTGCCAGCAGCGTTGCGGGAGTGGTACAAGAGACCCAGTACTTC. Its translation: CASSVAGVVQETQYF.

The V call is TRBV7-9, the J call TRBJ1-3; no clear D. With 1 base removed from V and 0 bases from J, the gap between germline ends came to 4 bases. CDR1 SEHNR and CDR2 FQNEAQ come from the germline V gene (reference sequence). The CDR3 covers 14 residues. CDR3 coding DNA: TGTGCCAGCAGCTTAGGACTCTCTGGAAACACCATATATTTT. The encoded protein is CASSLGLSGNTIYF.

V usage is TRBV25-1 and J usage is TRBJ1-5; D gene uncertain. The CDR3 consists of 13 residues. V lost 4 bases and J lost 3, with 7 bases in between. Per the germline V gene, CDR1 is MGHDK and CDR2 is SYGVNS. The CDR3 DNA sequence: TGTGCCAGCAGTGGCGGGTACAATCAGCCCCAGCATTTT. Translating it yields CASSGGYNQPQHF.

V is TRBV6-1 and J is TRBJ2-7, with 8 bases lining up with TRBD2. The CDR3 has 16 residues. The V gene end was trimmed by 0 bases and the J gene end by 6 bases; junction bases not matched to a gene: 10. Germline loops: CDR1 MNHNS, CDR2 SASEGT. The DNA for the CDR3 is TGTGCCAGCAGTGAAGCCCCGGGACTAGTCTCTCGCGAGCAGTACTTC. Its protein is CASSEAPGLVSREQYF.

This sequence joins TRBV20-1 and TRBJ2-7, with 16 bases matching TRBD2. Germline assignment: CDR1 DFQATT and CDR2 SNEGSKA (reference sequence). The CDR3 extends over 18 amino acids. Germline trimming cut 3 bases from V and 0 bases from J; bases unmatched to any gene: 8. The CDR3 region has the DNA TGCAGTGCTAGTCCGTCGGGACTAGCGGGAGGGAGCTCCTACGAGCAGTACTTC. Protein product: CSASPSGLAGGSSYEQYF.

The CDR3 DNA is TGTGCCAGCAGCTTAGATTGGGAGAACTATGGCTACACCTTC. This encodes CASSLDWENYGYTF. The chain is built from TRBV11-2 and TRBJ1-2; the D is unclear. V was trimmed by 0 bases and J by 2 bases, leaving 7 bases between them. There are 14 residues in the CDR3. The V gene's germline CDR1 is SGHAT and CDR2 FQNNGV.

V and J are TRBV6-5 and TRBJ1-6; weak D call: TRBD1 (6 bases). The CDR3 is 14 amino acids. CDR1 MNHEY and CDR2 SVGAGI come from the germline V gene. The V end lost 3 bases, the J end lost 7 bases, and 10 bases lay between the germline ends. CDR3 nucleotides: TGTGCCAGCAGTTATGGCAGGGGCAATTCACCCCTCCACTTT. This encodes CASSYGRGNSPLHF.

The rearrangement joins TRBV5-8 to TRBJ1-4, with D possibly matching TRBD1 (6 bases). The CDR3 runs to 14 residues. Per the germline V gene, CDR1 is SGHTS and CDR2 is YDEGEE. V was shortened by 4 bases and J by 5 bases, with 12 bases between the two germline ends. CDR3 DNA: TGTGCCAGCAGCCCAGGACAGAGGAATGAAAAACTGTTTTTT. It translates to CASSPGQRNEKLFF.

The chain recombines TRBV11-2 with TRBJ1-1; no definite D call. Trimming took 0 bases from V and 4 from J, leaving 9 bases between them. The germline V gene encodes CDR1 SGHAT and CDR2 FQNNGV. The CDR3 has 14 amino acids. The CDR3 nucleotides read TGTGCCAGCAGCTTAGAAGCGGGGTTCACTGAAGCTTTCTTT. The encoded protein is CASSLEAGFTEAFF.

The chain carries TRBV18 and TRBJ1-1; the D gene is possibly TRBD1 (5 bases). The germline V gene encodes CDR1 KGHSH and CDR2 LQKENI. The CDR3 is made up of 14 amino acids. Trimming cost V 6 bases and J 1 base, with 12 bases left between them. DNA of the CDR3: TGTGCCAGCTCCTTAGGGGTTGGGAACACTGAAGCTTTCTTT. Protein sequence: CASSLGVGNTEAFF.

This clone was counted a few times. V and J are TRBV19 and TRBJ1-4; 7 bases are a match to TRBD1. In germline, CDR1 is LNHDA, CDR2 SQIVND (reference sequence). J gave up 0 bases and V 5 bases, and 9 bases lay outside the gene matches. The CDR3 extends over 17 amino acids. In nucleotides, the CDR3 is TGTGCCAGTAGTTCCTCCCGACAGGGCTCAACTAATGAAAAACTGTTTTTT. It translates to CASSSSRQGSTNEKLFF.

The chain uses TRBV5-1 and TRBJ1-1, with D tentatively TRBD1 (5 bases). The CDR3 covers 14 residues. The V end lost 4 bases, the J end lost 3 bases, and 13 bases lay between the germline ends. CDR1 and CDR2 from the germline V gene are SGHRS and YFSETQ. The CDR3 region has the DNA TGCGCCAGCAGCCTTTATGGGGCCGACACTGAAGCTTTCTTT. Translation gives CASSLYGADTEAFF.

J is TRBJ2-1 and V is TRBV10-3, with TRBD2 matching over 9 bases. CDR3 length equals 15 residues. Trimming at V came to 5 bases and at J to 0 bases, leaving 2 bases not matched to a gene. Germline V CDR1 and CDR2: ENHRY, SYGVKD. The CDR3 here is CAISLSGGSYNEQFF. The CDR3 nucleotides are TGTGCCATCAGTCTTAGCGGGGGCTCCTACAATGAGCAGTTCTTC.

CDR3 nucleotide sequence: TGTGCCAGTAGTATGGGGGACAGGGTCTCTGGAAACACCATATATTTT. Encoded protein: CASSMGDRVSGNTIYF. This chain uses TRBV19 with TRBJ1-3, with 9 bases fitting TRBD1. The CDR3 is 16 residues long. The V gene end was trimmed by 3 bases and the J gene end by 0 bases; junction bases not matched to a gene: 3. Germline V gene lookup returns CDR1 LNHDA and CDR2 SQIVND (reference sequence).

The chain links TRBV7-9 to TRBJ1-2; D gene uncertain. The ends were cut back, 5 bases at V and 0 bases at J, with 7 bases in the middle. The CDR3 totals 13 residues. Germline V gene sequence: CDR1 SEHNR, CDR2 FQNEAQ (reference sequence). The chain's CDR3 is CASSRGANYGYTF. CDR3 nucleotides: TGTGCCAGCAGCCGCGGAGCTAACTATGGCTACACCTTC.

This clone appeared a single time. The rearrangement uses TRBV7-9 and TRBJ1-2, with TRBD1 identical over 7 bases. Germline-derived CDR1 and CDR2 are SEHNR and FQNEAQ (reference sequence). Losses at the gene ends were 7 bases for V and 10 bases for J; bases not matched to a gene: 6. CDR3 size: 11 residues. CDR3: CASTRGEAYTF. The CDR3 DNA reads as TGTGCCAGCACCAGGGGGGAAGCCTACACCTTC. Full variable domain (outside the CDR3, taken from reference TRBV7-9 and TRBJ1-2): DTGVSQNPRHKITKRGQNVTFRCDPISEHNRLYWYRQTLGQGPEFLTYFQNEAQLEKSRLLSDRFSAERPKGSFSTLEIQRTEQGDSAMYLCASTRGEAYTFGSGTRLTVV.

J is TRBJ1-1 and V is TRBV9; D gene ambiguous. The germline gives CDR1 SGDLS, CDR2 YYNGEE. CDR3 size: 14 residues. With 0 bases removed from V and 3 bases from J, the gap between germline ends came to 9 bases. The CDR3 reads CASSVGGSDTEAFF. CDR3 nucleotides: TGTGCCAGCAGCGTAGGAGGGTCGGACACTGAAGCTTTCTTT.

This clone appeared a few times. The chain employs TRBV10-2 and TRBJ2-7, with 7 bases aligning to TRBD2. Trimming at V came to 3 bases and at J to 13 bases, leaving 15 bases not matched to a gene. This CDR3 has 14 residues. Germline V gene lookup returns CDR1 WSHSY and CDR2 SAAADI. CDR3 bases: TGCGCCAGCAGTGAATATCTCGAGGGGAGGGGACTCTACTTC. Translating it yields CASSEYLEGRGLYF.

CDR3 bases: TGTGCCAGCAGCCGGACAGGACTGGAGAACTATGGCTACACCTTC. This sequence encodes CASSRTGLENYGYTF. This chain uses TRBV2 with TRBJ1-2; 7 bases match TRBD1. Germline V CDR1 and CDR2: SNHLY, FYNNEI. Trimming at V came to 6 bases and at J to 2 bases, leaving 9 bases not matched to a gene. CDR3 length equals 15 residues.

This rearrangement joins TRBV6-5 to TRBJ2-7; unclear D gene. The CDR3 has 10 amino acids. V lost 8 bases and J lost 4, with 6 bases in between. Germline V CDR1 and CDR2: MNHEY, SVGAGI. Here the CDR3 reads CASERYEQYV. CDR3 coding DNA: TGTGCCAGCGAGAGGTACGAGCAGTACGTC.

Regarding this clone: A read error may account for a junction end that differs from germline. Here the CDR3 reads CASSKERQTNSPLHF. The CDR3 DNA reads as TGCGCCAGCAGCAAAGAGAGACAGACAAATTCACCCCTCCACTTT. The chain uses TRBV4-1 and TRBJ1-6; possible D gene TRBD1, 5 bases. Germline V gene sequence: CDR1 MGHRA, CDR2 YSYEKL. This CDR3 contains 15 residues.

The V call is TRBV7-2, the J call TRBJ2-3; perhaps TRBD2 as D (6 bases). The CDR3 length is 15 residues. Germline CDR1 and CDR2: SGHTA and FQGNSA. V lost 5 bases and J 4 bases, leaving 16 bases between the germline ends. The chain's CDR3 is CASSPLGTSSDTQYF. Written as DNA, the CDR3 is TGTGCCAGCAGCCCCCTCGGGACTTCTTCAGATACGCAGTATTTT.